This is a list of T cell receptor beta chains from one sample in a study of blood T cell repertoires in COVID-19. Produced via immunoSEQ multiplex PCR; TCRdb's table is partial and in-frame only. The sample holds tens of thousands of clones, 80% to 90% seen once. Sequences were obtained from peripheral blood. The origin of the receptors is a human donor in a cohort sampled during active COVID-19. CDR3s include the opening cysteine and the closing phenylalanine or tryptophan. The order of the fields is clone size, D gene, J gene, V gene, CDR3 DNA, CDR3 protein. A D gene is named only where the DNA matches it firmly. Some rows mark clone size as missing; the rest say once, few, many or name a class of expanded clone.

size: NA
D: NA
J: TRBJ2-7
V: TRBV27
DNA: TGTGCCAGCAGTCCCCCACCGGAGCACGCCTACGAGCAGTACTTC
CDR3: CASSPPPEHAYEQYF

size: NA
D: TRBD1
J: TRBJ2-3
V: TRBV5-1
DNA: TGCGCCAGCAGCTTGGGAGAGGGGGCTGGAGATACGCAGTATTTT
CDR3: CASSLGEGAGDTQYF

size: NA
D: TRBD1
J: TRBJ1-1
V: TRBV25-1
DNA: TGTGCCAGCAGACCAAGGACAGGGGAAGGCACTGAAGCTTTCTTT
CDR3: CASRPRTGEGTEAFF

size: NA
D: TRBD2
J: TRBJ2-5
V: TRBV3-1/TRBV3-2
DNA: TGTGCCAGCAGCCATCGCCGACTAGCCGAGGAGACCCAGTACTTC
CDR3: CASSHRRLAEETQYF

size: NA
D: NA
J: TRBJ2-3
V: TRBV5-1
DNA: TGCGCCAGCAGCCCCGGGGTAGCAGTAGTCACAGATACGCAGTATTTT
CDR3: CASSPGVAVVTDTQYF

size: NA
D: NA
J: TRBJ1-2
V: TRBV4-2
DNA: TGTGCCAGCAGCCAGGGTCTTCTTCCGGGCGGGCACTATGGCTACACCTTC
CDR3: CASSQGLLPGGHYGYTF

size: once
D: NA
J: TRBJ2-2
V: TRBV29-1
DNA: TGCAGCGTTGACAGGGGAAATACCGGGGAGCTGTTTTTT
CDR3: CSVDRGNTGELFF

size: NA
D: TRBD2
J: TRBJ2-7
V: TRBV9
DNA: TGTGCCAGCAGCGTAGCCGGGACTAGCGGGGGGGCCAACGAGCAGTACTTC
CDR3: CASSVAGTSGGANEQYF

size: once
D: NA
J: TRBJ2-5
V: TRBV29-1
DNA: TGCAGCGTTGAAGGACTTGGGGAGACCCAGTACTTC
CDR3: CSVEGLGETQYF

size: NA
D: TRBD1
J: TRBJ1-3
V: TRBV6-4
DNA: TGTGCCAGCAGCCCGAGCGCAGGGGGCGGAAACACCATATATTTT
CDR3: CASSPSAGGGNTIYF

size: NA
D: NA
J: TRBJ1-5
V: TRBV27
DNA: TGTGCCAGCCGCGGGGGCAATCAGCCCCAGCATTTT
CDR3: CASRGGNQPQHF

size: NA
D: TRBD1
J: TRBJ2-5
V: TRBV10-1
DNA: TGCGCCAGCAGTGCAGACAGGGGTTCGCAAGAGACCCAGTACTTC
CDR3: CASSADRGSQETQYF

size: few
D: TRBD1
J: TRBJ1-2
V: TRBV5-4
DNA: TGTGCCAGCAGCAGGATGGGACAGGGGGGAAACTATGGCTACACCTTC
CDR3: CASSRMGQGGNYGYTF

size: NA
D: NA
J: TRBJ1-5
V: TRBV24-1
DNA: TGTGCCACCAGTGATAATCGACAGCCTAATCAGCCCCAGCATTTT
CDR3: CATSDNRQPNQPQHF

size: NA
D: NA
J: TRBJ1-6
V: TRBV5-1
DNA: TGCGCCAGCAAACAGGATGGGGCTAATAATTCACCCCTCCACTTT
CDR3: CASKQDGANNSPLHF

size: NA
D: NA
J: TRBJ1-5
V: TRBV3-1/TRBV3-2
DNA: TGTGCCAGCAGCCCCTCAGGGGCGGTAAGCAATCAGCCCCAGCATTTT
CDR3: CASSPSGAVSNQPQHF

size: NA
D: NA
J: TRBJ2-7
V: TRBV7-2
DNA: TGTGCCAGCAGCCTCGACTCGTACCCTAGGAGGGATGGGCAGTACTTC
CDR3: CASSLDSYPRRDGQYF

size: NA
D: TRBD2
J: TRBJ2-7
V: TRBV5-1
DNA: TGCGCCAGCAGCAAATCTAGCGGGACCTACGAGCAGTACTTC
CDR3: CASSKSSGTYEQYF

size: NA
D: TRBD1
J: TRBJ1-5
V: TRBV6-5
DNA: TGTGCCAGCAGTCGAGGACAGGGCAATCAGCCCCAGCATTTT
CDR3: CASSRGQGNQPQHF

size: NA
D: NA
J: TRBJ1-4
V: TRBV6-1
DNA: TGTGCCAGCAGTGAAGCGGTCAGATCAGCAACTAATGAAAAACTGTTTTTT
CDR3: CASSEAVRSATNEKLFF

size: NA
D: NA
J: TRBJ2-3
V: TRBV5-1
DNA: TGCGCCAGCAGCTTTTTCGCAACTAGCACAGATACGCAGTATTTT
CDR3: CASSFFATSTDTQYF

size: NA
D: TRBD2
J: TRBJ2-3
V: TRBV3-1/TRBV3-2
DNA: TGTGCCAGCAGCCTGGGACTAACAGATACGCAGTATTTT
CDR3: CASSLGLTDTQYF

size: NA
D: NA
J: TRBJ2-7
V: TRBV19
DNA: TGTGCCAGTAATAAGGGGCAAGCCTACGAGCAGTACTTC
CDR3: CASNKGQAYEQYF

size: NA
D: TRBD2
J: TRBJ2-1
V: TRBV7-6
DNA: TGTGCCAGCAGCTTAGCCCACAGCGGGAGCTACAATGAGCAGTTCTTC
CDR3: CASSLAHSGSYNEQFF

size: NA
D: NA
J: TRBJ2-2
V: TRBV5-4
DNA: TGTGCCAGCAGCTCCAAGGGGGGGCGCGTGGCCGGGGAGCTGTTTTTT
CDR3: CASSSKGGRVAGELFF

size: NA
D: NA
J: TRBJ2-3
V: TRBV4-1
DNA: TGCGCCAGCAGCCAACAGGACAGTAGCACAGATACGCAGTATTTT
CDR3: CASSQQDSSTDTQYF

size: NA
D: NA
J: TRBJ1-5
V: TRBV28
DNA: TGTGCCAGCAGTCCCTGGAGGAGGGGGAGGGGTCAGCCCCAGCATTTT
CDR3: CASSPWRRGRGQPQHF

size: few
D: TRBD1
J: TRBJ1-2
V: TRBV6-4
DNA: TGTGCCAGCAGTGACACGGACAGGGGTCGCGGCTACACCTTC
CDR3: CASSDTDRGRGYTF

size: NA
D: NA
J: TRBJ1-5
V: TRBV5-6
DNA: TGTGCCAGCAGCTTGGGTGGGGGGGGTAGCTATCAGCCCCAGCATTTT
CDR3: CASSLGGGGSYQPQHF

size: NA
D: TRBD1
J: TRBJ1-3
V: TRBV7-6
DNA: TGTGCCAGCAGACTTCTCCCGGGACAGGGCGGAAACACCATATATTTT
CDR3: CASRLLPGQGGNTIYF

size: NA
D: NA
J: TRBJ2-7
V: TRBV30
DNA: TGTGCCTGGAGTGAGGGGTACGAGCAGTACTTC
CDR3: CAWSEGYEQYF

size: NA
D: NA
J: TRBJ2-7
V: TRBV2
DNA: TGTGCCAGCAGCGGTTATGAGCAGTACTTC
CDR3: CASSGYEQYF

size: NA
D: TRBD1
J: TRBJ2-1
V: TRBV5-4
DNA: TGTGCCAGCAGGGGGGGGGACAGGGTATCTGAGCAGTTCTTC
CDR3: CASRGGDRVSEQFF

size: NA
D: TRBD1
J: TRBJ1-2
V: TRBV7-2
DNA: TGTGCCACATCGCAACAGGGGGCGAAAATAGATGGCTACACCTTC
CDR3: CATSQQGAKIDGYTF

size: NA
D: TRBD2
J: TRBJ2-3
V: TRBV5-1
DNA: TGCGCCAGCAGCTTGGAGCTAGCGGGGATAGATACGCAGTATTTT
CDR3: CASSLELAGIDTQYF

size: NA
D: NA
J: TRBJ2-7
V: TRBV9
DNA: TGTGCCAGCAGCGTAGGAGGAGGGAACTCCTACGAGCAGTACTTC
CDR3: CASSVGGGNSYEQYF

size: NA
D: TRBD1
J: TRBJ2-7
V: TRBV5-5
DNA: TGTGCCAGCAGCCGGGACAGGGAAAATATGCAGCCCTACGAGCAGTACTTC
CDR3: CASSRDRENMQPYEQYF

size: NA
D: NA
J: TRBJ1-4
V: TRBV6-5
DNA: TGTGCCAGCAGTCCGGGGAATGAAAAACTGTTTTTT
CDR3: CASSPGNEKLFF

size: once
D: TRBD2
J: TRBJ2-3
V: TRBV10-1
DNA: TGCGCCAGCAGACCTACTAGCGGAACTAGCACAGATACGCAGTATTTT
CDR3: CASRPTSGTSTDTQYF

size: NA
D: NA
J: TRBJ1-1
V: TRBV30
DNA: TGTGCCTGGAGGCGGGTGAACACTGAAGCTTTCTTT
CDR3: CAWRRVNTEAFF

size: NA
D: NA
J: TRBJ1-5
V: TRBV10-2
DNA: TGCGCCAGCAGTGCGGGGGTGAGTCAGCCCCAGCATTTT
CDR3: CASSAGVSQPQHF

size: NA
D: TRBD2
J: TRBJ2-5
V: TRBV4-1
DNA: TGCGCCAGCAGCCAAGAAAAGACTAGCGGGGGCCACCAAGAGACCCAGTACTTC
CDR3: CASSQEKTSGGHQETQYF

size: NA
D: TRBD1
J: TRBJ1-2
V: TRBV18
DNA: TGTGCCAGCTCACCACCGGGACAGATCCCTAATGGCTACACCTTC
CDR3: CASSPPGQIPNGYTF

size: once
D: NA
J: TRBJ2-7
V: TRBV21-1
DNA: TGTGCCAGCAGCAAGGCCGCAAGGCCGGGGGTTGAGCAGTACTTC
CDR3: CASSKAARPGVEQYF

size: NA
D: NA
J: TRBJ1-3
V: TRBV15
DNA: TGTGCCACCAGCAGAGTAAGGGGGAGGGCCTCTGGAAACACCATATATTTT
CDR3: CATSRVRGRASGNTIYF

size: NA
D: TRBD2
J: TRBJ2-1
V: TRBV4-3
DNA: TGCGCCAGCAGCCAAGTAGCGGGGGGGCTGAATGAGCAGTTCTTC
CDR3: CASSQVAGGLNEQFF

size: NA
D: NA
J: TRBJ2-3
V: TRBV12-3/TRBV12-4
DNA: TGTGCCAGCAGTTTATACACAGATACGCAGTATTTT
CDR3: CASSLYTDTQYF